This T cell receptor (beta chain) came from a study of blood T cell repertoires in COVID-19. On the study more broadly: COVID-19 samples, acute and convalescent, were from the United States, Italy and Spain. The analysed material was cDNA or gDNA that came from T cells, B-cell-depleted T cells, or PBMCs.

In the authors' workflow: Amplified reference gene primers provided the basis for estimating nucleated cell counts. Produced via immunoSEQ multiplex PCR; TCRdb's table is partial and in-frame only. D and trimming come from the DNA, and the V and J calls and clone size come from that table. Found here are roughly 38,000 clones, roughly 90% of them singletons; the top ten hold 9% to 13%. The CDR3 totals 21 residues. Germline CDR1 and CDR2: SGHRS and YFSETQ. The J segment lost 4 bases and the V segment lost 0 bases, leaving 17 bases of the junction unmatched. Specimen: peripheral blood. This receptor was obtained from a man between 65 and 85 years old with acute or convalescent COVID-19. This sequence joins TRBV5-1 and TRBJ1-3; 12 nucleotides line up with TRBD1. CDR3: CASSLVQGQGARTTPGNTIYF. The CDR3 DNA is TGCGCCAGCAGCTTGGTCCAGGGACAGGGGGCGAGGACTACTCCAGGAAACACCATATATTTT.